A single sample is the source of the 11 T cell receptor beta chains below, sequenced in a study of blood T cell repertoires in COVID-19. Measured with immunoSEQ multiplex PCR; TCRdb has only the in-frame clones, and not every one. The sample lists a few hundred thousand clones; 65% to 90% were seen once. The specimen sequenced was PBMCs or T cells enriched from blood (not recorded which). These receptors were collected from a woman between 35 and 50 years old with acute COVID-19.

The chain employs TRBV15 and TRBJ1-2; TRBD1 might be the D (5 bases). V lost 2 bases to trimming and J lost 4 bases, with 14 bases between them. CDR1 and CDR2 from the germline V gene are LNHNV and YYDKDF (reference sequence). This CDR3 is built from 15 residues. CDR3 bases: TGTGCCACCAGCAGAACATTAGACAGATCCTATGGCTACACCTTC. It codes for CATSRTLDRSYGYTF.

This sequence joins TRBV27 and TRBJ1-1, with TRBD1 as a possible D gene (6 bases). The germline CDR1 and CDR2 sequences are MNHEY and SMNVEV (reference sequence). The CDR3 is 13 amino acids. The germline V and J ends were trimmed by 5 bases and 5 bases, with 12 bases remaining between them. Here the CDR3 reads CASSEQGRTEAFF. The DNA of the CDR3 is TGTGCCAGCAGTGAACAGGGCAGGACTGAAGCTTTCTTT.

The gene calls are TRBV23-1 and TRBJ2-1; weak D call: TRBD2 (5 bases). TRBV23-1 is an open reading frame whose function is uncertain. CDR3 length equals 19 residues. Trimming cost V 6 bases and J 2 bases, with 26 bases left between them. Written as DNA, the CDR3 is TGCGCCAGCAGCCGGGATTCGGGAAAACTGATCGGGGCCTACAATGAGCAGTTCTTC. This sequence encodes CASSRDSGKLIGAYNEQFF.

The table lists this clone with a few counts. V and J are TRBV15 and TRBJ1-5; TRBD1 matches at 8 bases. The CDR3 loop spans 16 amino acids. The V gene end was trimmed by 3 bases and the J gene end by 4 bases; junction bases not matched to a gene: 8. Germline CDR1 LNHNV, CDR2 YYDKDF (reference sequence). The CDR3 nucleotides read TGTGCCACCAGCAGGCGGCAGGGGGCAGGGAATCAGCCCCAGCATTTT. As protein: CATSRRQGAGNQPQHF. Supplemented by reference TRBV15 and TRBJ1-5, the full variable domain reads DAMVIQNPRYQVTQFGKPVTLSCSQTLNHNVMYWYQQKSSQAPKLLFHYYDKDFNNEADTPDNFQSRRPNTSFCFLDIRSPGLGDTAMYLCATSRRQGAGNQPQHFGDGTRLSIL.

The chain uses TRBV7-9 and TRBJ2-3; no clear D gene. The CDR3 runs 13 residues. CDR1 SEHNR and CDR2 FQNEAQ come from the germline V gene (reference sequence). Trimming removed 1 base at V and 2 bases at J, with 4 bases between. For the CDR3, the DNA is TGTGCCAGCAGCTTAGTATCCACAGATACGCAGTATTTT. Its protein is CASSLVSTDTQYF.

The genes are TRBV5-1 and TRBJ2-1; 7 positions agree with TRBD1. This CDR3 contains 18 residues. Germline V gives CDR1 SGHRS, CDR2 YFSETQ. V was pared by 1 base and J by 2 bases, with 12 bases of the junction left unmatched. As DNA, the CDR3 is TGCGCCAGCAGCTTGCCACCTACAGGGGTAAGTGCCTACAATGAGCAGTTCTTC. Translated, it gives CASSLPPTGVSAYNEQFF.

The chain has TRBV28 and TRBJ2-3, with 7 nucleotides matching TRBD1. Germline V gene sequence: CDR1 MDHEN, CDR2 SYDVKM. The CDR3 is 16 amino acids. V gave up 5 bases and J gave up 5 bases; unmatched junction bases: 13. CDR3 sequence: CASSPYTGERRDTQYF. The CDR3 DNA is TGTGCCAGCAGTCCGTACACAGGGGAACGGAGAGATACGCAGTATTTT.

The chain couples TRBV5-4 to TRBJ2-1, with TRBD2 matching over 9 bases. V gave up 0 bases and J gave up 2 bases; unmatched junction bases: 0. This CDR3 is 15 amino acids long. Germline-derived CDR1 and CDR2 are SGHNT and YYREEE (reference sequence). The CDR3 loop is CASSLGGGAYNEQFF. CDR3 in DNA: TGTGCCAGCAGCTTGGGCGGGGGGGCCTACAATGAGCAGTTCTTC.

The chain recombines TRBV3-1 (or the pseudogene TRBV3-2) with TRBJ2-5; 7 bases are a match to TRBD2. Germline V gene lookup returns CDR1 LGHDT and CDR2 YNNKEL (reference sequence). The CDR3 contains 15 residues. V gave up 1 base and J gave up 4 bases; unmatched junction bases: 6. DNA for the CDR3: TGTGCCAGCAGCCAAGTTGCGGGAGTAGGAGAGACCCAGTACTTC. This codes for CASSQVAGVGETQYF.

As DNA, the CDR3 is TGTGCCAGCAGCTCCCAGGGGTTCAACGAAAAACTGTTTTTT. Its translation is CASSSQGFNEKLFF. V gene TRBV7-2 combines with J gene TRBJ1-4, with D perhaps matching TRBD1 (6 bases). The CDR3 loop spans 14 amino acids. Trimming stripped 4 bases from V and 8 bases from J, with 14 bases between. The germline V gene has CDR1 SGHTA and CDR2 FQGNSA. The entire variable domain, with the rest obtained from reference TRBV7-2 and TRBJ1-4, is as follows: GAGVSQSPSNKVTEKGKDVELRCDPISGHTALYWYRQSLGQGLEFLIYFQGNSAPDKSGLPSDRFSAERTGGSVSTLTIQRTQQEDSAVYLCASSSQGFNEKLFFGSGTQLSVL.

The chain joins TRBV28 to TRBJ1-1; no clear D gene. The germline V gene encodes CDR1 MDHEN and CDR2 SYDVKM. Trimming removed 5 bases from V and 8 bases from J, with 9 bases in between. This CDR3 has 11 amino acids. The CDR3 DNA sequence: TGTGCCAGCAGTCCCCGGAGGGAAGCTTTCTTT. It codes for CASSPRREAFF.